Given below is one TCR beta chain in context. Its specificity is not known. This record belongs to a study of T cell responses to AZD1222 COVID-19 vaccine. Study-wide findings and caveats: Baseline seropositives among AZD1222 recipients totaled only 6 or 7. The reported proportion of spike-specific TCRs targeting unmutated variant regions was nearly half.

Profiled with immunoSEQ multiplex PCR; TCRdb holds only in-frame clones, not every one. Of 99,000 or so clones in the sample, 70% to 90% were seen once. Per germline, CDR1 MNHEY and CDR2 SVGAGI. V trimming: 8 bases; J trimming: 3 bases; junction bases outside the gene matches: 3. The length of the CDR3 is 13 residues. The sequence was collected from an adult in good health. The chain has TRBV6-5 and TRBJ1-4; TRBD1 agrees at 7 bases. The sample consisted of peripheral blood, taken on day 0 of AZD1222 vaccination. The CDR3 loop is CASEGGANEKLFF. DNA of the CDR3: TGTGCCAGCGAAGGGGGCGCTAATGAAAAACTGTTTTTT.